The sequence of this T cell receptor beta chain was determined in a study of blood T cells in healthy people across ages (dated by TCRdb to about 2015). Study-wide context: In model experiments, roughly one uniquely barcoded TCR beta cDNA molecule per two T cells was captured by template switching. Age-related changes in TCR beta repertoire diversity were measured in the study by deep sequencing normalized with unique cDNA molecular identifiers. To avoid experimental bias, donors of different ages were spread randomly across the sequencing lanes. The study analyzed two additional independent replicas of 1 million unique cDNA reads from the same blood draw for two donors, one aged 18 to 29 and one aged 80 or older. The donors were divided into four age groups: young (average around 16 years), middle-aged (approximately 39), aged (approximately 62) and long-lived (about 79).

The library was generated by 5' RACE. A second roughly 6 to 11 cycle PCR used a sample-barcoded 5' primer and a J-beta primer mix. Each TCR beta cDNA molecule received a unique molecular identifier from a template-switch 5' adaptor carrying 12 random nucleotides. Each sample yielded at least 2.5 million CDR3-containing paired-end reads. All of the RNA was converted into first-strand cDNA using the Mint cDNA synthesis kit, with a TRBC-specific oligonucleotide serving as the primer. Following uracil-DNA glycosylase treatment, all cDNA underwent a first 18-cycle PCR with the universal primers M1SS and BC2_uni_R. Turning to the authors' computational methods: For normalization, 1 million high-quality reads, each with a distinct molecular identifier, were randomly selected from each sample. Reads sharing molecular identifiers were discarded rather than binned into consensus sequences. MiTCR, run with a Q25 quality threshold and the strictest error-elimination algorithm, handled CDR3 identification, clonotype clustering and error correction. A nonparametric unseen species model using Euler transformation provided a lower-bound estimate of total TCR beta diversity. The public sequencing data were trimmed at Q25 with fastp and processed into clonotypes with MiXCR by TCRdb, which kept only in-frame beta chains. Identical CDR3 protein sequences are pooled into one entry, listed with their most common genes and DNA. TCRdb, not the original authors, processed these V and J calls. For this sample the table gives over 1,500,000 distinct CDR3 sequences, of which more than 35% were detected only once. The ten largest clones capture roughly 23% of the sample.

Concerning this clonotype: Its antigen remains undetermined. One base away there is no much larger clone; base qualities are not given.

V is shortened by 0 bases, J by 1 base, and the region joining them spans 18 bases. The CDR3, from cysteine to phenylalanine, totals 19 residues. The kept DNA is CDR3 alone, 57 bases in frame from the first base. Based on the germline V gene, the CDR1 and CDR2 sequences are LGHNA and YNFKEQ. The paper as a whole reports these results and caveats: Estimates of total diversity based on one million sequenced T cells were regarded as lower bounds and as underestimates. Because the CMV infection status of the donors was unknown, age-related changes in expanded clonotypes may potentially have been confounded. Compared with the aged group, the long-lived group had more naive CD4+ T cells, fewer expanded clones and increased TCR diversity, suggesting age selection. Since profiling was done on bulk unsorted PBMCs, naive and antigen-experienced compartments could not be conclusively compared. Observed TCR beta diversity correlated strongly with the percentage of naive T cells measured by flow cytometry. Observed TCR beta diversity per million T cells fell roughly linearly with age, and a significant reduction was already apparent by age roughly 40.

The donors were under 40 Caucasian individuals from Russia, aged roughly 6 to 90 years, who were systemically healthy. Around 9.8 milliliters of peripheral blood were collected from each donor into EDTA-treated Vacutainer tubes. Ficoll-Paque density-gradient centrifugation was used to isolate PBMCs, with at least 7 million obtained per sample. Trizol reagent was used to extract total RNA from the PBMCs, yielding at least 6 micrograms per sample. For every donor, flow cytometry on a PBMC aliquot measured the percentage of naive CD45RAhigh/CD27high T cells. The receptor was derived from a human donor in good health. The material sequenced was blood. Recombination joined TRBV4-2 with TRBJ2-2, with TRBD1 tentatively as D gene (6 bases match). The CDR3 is CASSQEVQGLLRNTGELFF. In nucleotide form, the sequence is TGTGCCAGCAGCCAAGAGGTCCAGGGGCTTCTGCGGAACACCGGGGAGCTGTTTTTT.